This T cell receptor (beta chain) was recorded in a study of T cells in Graves' hyperthyroidism and ophthalmopathy. Study-level background: Peripheral blood was secured at the point of initial diagnosis, before any treatment.

The CDR3 runs 16 residues. Losses at the gene ends were 6 bases for V and 6 bases for J; bases not matched to a gene: 13. Germline V CDR1 and CDR2: SNHLY, FYNNEI. There were TCR beta CDR3 regions amplified from RNA transcripts. With the HTBI primer set, the TCR CDR3 went through a first round of RT-PCR. TCRdb used MiXCR to reprocess the multiplex PCR reads, holding one entry per CDR3 protein. The sample has hundreds of thousands of distinct CDR3 sequences; about 12% are singletons. Source material for PBMCs was 10 ml fresh peripheral blood. As for this clonotype: This clone may be a read error of a much larger clone one base away.

Sequencing was performed on blood. The TCR sequence derives from a woman between 18 and 30 years old with Graves' hyperthyroidism. The V gene is TRBV2, the J gene TRBJ2-7, with 11 bases that match TRBD2. The CDR3 here is CASRRTGTSGPAEQYF. The CDR3 region has the DNA TGTGCCAGCAGGCGGACGGGGACTAGCGGTCCTGCCGAGCAGTACTTC.